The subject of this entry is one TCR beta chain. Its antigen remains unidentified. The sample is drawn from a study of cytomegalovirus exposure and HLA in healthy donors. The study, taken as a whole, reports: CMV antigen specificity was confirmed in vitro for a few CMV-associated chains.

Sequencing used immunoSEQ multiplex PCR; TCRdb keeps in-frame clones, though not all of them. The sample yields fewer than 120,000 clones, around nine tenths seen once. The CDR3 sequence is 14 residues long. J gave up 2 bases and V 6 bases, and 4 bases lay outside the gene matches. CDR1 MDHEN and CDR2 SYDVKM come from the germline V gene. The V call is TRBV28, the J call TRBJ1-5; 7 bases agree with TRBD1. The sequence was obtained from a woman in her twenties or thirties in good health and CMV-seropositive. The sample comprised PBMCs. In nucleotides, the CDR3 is TGTGCCAGCAGGACAGGGAGTGGCAATCAGCCCCAGCATTTT. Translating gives CASRTGSGNQPQHF.